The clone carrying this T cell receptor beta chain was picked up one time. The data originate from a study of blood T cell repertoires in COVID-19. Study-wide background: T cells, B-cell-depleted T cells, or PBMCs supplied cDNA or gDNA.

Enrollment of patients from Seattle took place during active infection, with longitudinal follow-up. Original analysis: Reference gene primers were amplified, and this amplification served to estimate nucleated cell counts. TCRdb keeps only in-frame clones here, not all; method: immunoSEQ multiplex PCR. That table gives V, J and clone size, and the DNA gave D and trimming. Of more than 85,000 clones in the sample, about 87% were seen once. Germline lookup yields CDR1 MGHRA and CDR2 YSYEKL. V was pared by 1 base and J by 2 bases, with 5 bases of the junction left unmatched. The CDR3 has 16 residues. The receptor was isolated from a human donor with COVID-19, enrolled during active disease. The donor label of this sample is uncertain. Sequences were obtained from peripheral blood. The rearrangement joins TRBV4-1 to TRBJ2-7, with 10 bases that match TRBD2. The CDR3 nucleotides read TGCGCCAGCAGCCAAGTTCTAGCGGGGGAGGCCTACGAGCAGTACTTC. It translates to CASSQVLAGEAYEQYF.